The 20 T cell receptor beta chains below come from one sample, sequenced in a study of glioma-infiltrating T cells. Amplification of TCR alpha and beta CDR3 regions from RNA used iRepertoire nested multiplex PCR. Via MiXCR, TCRdb re-called the multiplex PCR reads, giving one row per CDR3 protein. The repertoire holds approximately 190,000 distinct CDR3 sequences, with around 30% as singletons. The sequenced sample was glioma tissue, nonneoplastic brain tissue, or PBMCs (not recorded which). Source of these receptors: a human donor with low-grade glioma or glioblastoma, undergoing nonglioma brain surgery, or in good health (not recorded which).

This clonotype was seen more than once but under ten times. V is TRBV12-3 or TRBV12-4 and J is TRBJ1-2, with 8 bases fitting TRBD1. The CDR3 is 14 residues long. V shed 7 bases and J 4 bases; nucleotides not matched to a gene: 8. The CDR3 sequence: CASTFGQGAYGYTF. For the CDR3, the DNA is TGTGCCAGCACCTTCGGACAGGGTGCCTATGGCTACACCTTC.

The chain is built from TRBV5-1 and TRBJ2-1, with TRBD2 identical over 7 bases. Trimming at V came to 0 bases and at J to 4 bases, leaving 10 bases not matched to a gene. This CDR3 is built from 17 residues. Per the germline V gene, CDR1 is SGHRS and CDR2 is YFSETQ. The CDR3 DNA follows: TGCGCCAGCAGCTTGGCGTACGGGAGGACGGGGTACAATGAGCAGTTCTTC. Translation gives CASSLAYGRTGYNEQFF.

This clonotype was detected many times. V gene TRBV2 combines with J gene TRBJ2-1, with D uncertain. V was shortened by 8 bases and J by 0 bases, with 11 bases between the two germline ends. CDR3 length equals 14 residues. The germline gives CDR1 SNHLY, CDR2 FYNNEI. In DNA form, the CDR3 reads TGTGCCAGCTGTCCCGTTAGCTCCTACAATGAGCAGTTCTTC. It is translated as CASCPVSSYNEQFF. Complete variable domain (other parts from reference TRBV2 and TRBJ2-1): EPEVTQTPSHQVTQMGQEVILRCVPISNHLYFYWYRQILGQKVEFLVSFYNNEISEKSEIFDDQFSVERPDGSNFTLKIRSTKLEDSAMYFCASCPVSSYNEQFFGPGTRLTVL.

V usage is TRBV27 and J usage is TRBJ2-1, with 8 bases that match TRBD1. The CDR3 runs to 16 residues. V dropped 5 bases and J dropped 7; count of bases not matched to a gene: 13. Germline loops: CDR1 MNHEY, CDR2 SMNVEV (reference sequence). For the CDR3, the DNA is TGTGCCAGCAGTCCCCACCCCCGACAGGGGCTTAATGAGCAGTTCTTC. Amino acids: CASSPHPRQGLNEQFF.

This clonotype has more than one count but fewer than ten. This chain uses TRBV19 with TRBJ2-1; D is undetermined. The germline V gene has CDR1 LNHDA and CDR2 SQIVND (reference sequence). The CDR3 has 14 residues. V was cut by 10 bases and J by 0 bases, with 13 bases left in between. CDR3 sequence (DNA): TGTGCCACCCCGAACCTATCCTCCTACAATGAGCAGTTCTTC. Its protein is CATPNLSSYNEQFF.

The rearrangement joins TRBV19 to TRBJ2-1, with a tentative D call TRBD2 (5 bases). CDR3 length equals 12 residues. CDR1 is LNHDA, CDR2 SQIVND, per germline (reference sequence). V shed 10 bases and J shed 9 bases, with 16 bases lying between them. The CDR3 nucleotides read TGTGCCAATAGCCCGGGGTATTTTGAGCAGTTCTTC. Translating gives CANSPGYFEQFF.

This clonotype was detected only a few times. The V and J genes are TRBV18 and TRBJ1-1; TRBD1 might be the D (5 bases). The CDR3 is 16 amino acids. CDR1 is KGHSH and CDR2 is LQKENI in the germline V gene. Trimming removed 1 base at V and 1 base at J, with 13 bases between. CDR3 residues: CASSPQDMITNTEAFF. In DNA form, the CDR3 reads TGTGCCAGCTCACCACAGGACATGATAACGAACACTGAAGCTTTCTTT.

In this sample, this clonotype turned up many times. V and J are TRBV6-1 and TRBJ1-2; 8 nucleotides agree with TRBD1. Germline-derived CDR1 and CDR2 are MNHNS and SASEGT. Trimming cost V 5 bases and J 2 bases; bases outside gene matches: 7. The CDR3 contains 15 residues. The CDR3 sequence is CASSYGQGLNYGYTF. CDR3 nucleotides: TGTGCCAGCAGTTACGGACAGGGACTGAACTATGGCTACACCTTC.

The chain has TRBV4-2 and TRBJ2-5; TRBD2 agrees at 10 bases. Per germline, CDR1 LGHNA and CDR2 YNFKEQ. The CDR3 is 16 residues long. This CDR3 is CAGSRAGLANQETQYF. CDR3 in DNA: TGTGCAGGCAGCCGGGCGGGACTAGCGAACCAAGAGACCCAGTACTTC.

This clonotype came up many times. V is TRBV28 and J is TRBJ2-4, with unresolved D. CDR1 and CDR2 (germline): MDHEN, SYDVKM. The CDR3 sequence is 15 residues long. The V and J ends lost 6 bases and 0 bases respectively, with 12 bases between them. DNA for the CDR3: TGTGCCAGCAGGTCTAACGGCCTAGCCAAAAACATTCAGTACTTC. Its translation: CASRSNGLAKNIQYF.

Points on this clonotype: This may stem from a read error, because a much larger clone lies one nucleotide away. The gene calls are TRBV20-1 and TRBJ2-3, with 13 positions matching TRBD2. Germline V CDR1 and CDR2: DFQATT, SNEGSKA (reference sequence). This CDR3 has 16 amino acids. J was trimmed by 3 bases and V by 5 bases; bases with no gene match: 8. The CDR3 protein is CSAPRLAGGKTDTQYF. DNA of the CDR3: TGCAGTGCTCCACGACTAGCGGGAGGAAAGACAGATACGCAGTATTTT.

This clonotype was counted many times. The rearrangement links TRBV6-5 to TRBJ1-2; D remains ambiguous. The V end lost 0 bases, the J end lost 8 bases, and 10 bases lay between the germline ends. CDR1 is MNHEY, CDR2 SVGAGI, per germline. The length of the CDR3 is 13 residues. The CDR3 DNA sequence: TGTGCCAGCAGTTACTCGACCACTCGCGGCTACACCTTC. It specifies CASSYSTTRGYTF.

Comments on this clonotype: This sequence may be a read error, since a much larger clone differs from it by one base. V usage is TRBV12-3 or TRBV12-4 and J usage is TRBJ1-2; 8 nucleotides align to TRBD1. This CDR3 comprises 13 residues. For the CDR3, the DNA is TGTGCCAGCACCCTAAGGACAGGGTATGCCTACACCTTC. It is translated as CASTLRTGYAYTF.

This clonotype was observed many times. The chain combines TRBV6-5 with TRBJ2-3; D remains unclear. Germline CDR1 reads MNHEY; CDR2 reads SVGAGI. There are 15 residues in the CDR3. Deletions cut 0 bases from V and 0 bases from J, with 7 bases between. The CDR3 loop reads CASSYSGPSTDTQYF. The CDR3 DNA sequence: TGTGCCAGCAGTTACTCCGGGCCTAGCACAGATACGCAGTATTTT.

This clonotype was observed a handful of times. The chain has TRBV11-2 and TRBJ2-7; D remains unclear. Germline CDR1 SGHAT, CDR2 FQNNGV. Between the trimmed V and J ends, which lost 0 bases and 5 bases, there was a span of 8 bases. The length of the CDR3 is 13 residues. The CDR3 sequence is CASSLDWVDEQYF. CDR3 coding DNA: TGTGCCAGCAGCTTAGATTGGGTCGACGAGCAGTACTTC.

V is TRBV20-1 and J is TRBJ2-3; 16 nucleotides agree with TRBD2. Germline CDR1 reads DFQATT; CDR2 reads SNEGSKA (reference sequence). With V trimmed by 5 bases and J by 3 bases, 5 bases remained unmatched. The CDR3 has 16 amino acids. The CDR3 DNA reads as TGCAGTGCTCACCCGGGACTAGCGGGAGGGACAGATACGCAGTATTTT. Protein product: CSAHPGLAGGTDTQYF.

In this sample, this clonotype turned up many times. V usage is TRBV18 and J usage is TRBJ1-1; D is uncertain. The CDR3 covers 15 residues. The V gene lost 6 bases and the J gene lost 1 base, with 15 bases spanning the gap. From germline, CDR1 is KGHSH and CDR2 LQKENI. In nucleotides, the CDR3 is TGTGCCAGCTCCCAACTCGAAGCAGGGAACACTGAAGCTTTCTTT. It is translated as CASSQLEAGNTEAFF.

This clonotype has a handful of counts. This may be a read error: a much more frequent sequence differs by one nucleotide. This chain joins TRBV7-3 and TRBJ2-5, with D perhaps TRBD2 (6 bases). The V and J ends lost 2 bases and 4 bases respectively, with 8 bases between them. The CDR3 covers 13 residues. Germline CDR1 and CDR2: SGHTA and FQGTGA. The CDR3 loop is CASSLLGGETQYF. The CDR3 DNA reads TGTGCCAGCAGCTTACTGGGGGGAGAGACCCAGTACTTC.

The gene calls are TRBV12-3 or TRBV12-4 and TRBJ2-1; a possible D gene is TRBD1 (5 bases). V dropped 1 base and J dropped 5 bases, with 6 bases sitting between them. The CDR3 is made up of 13 amino acids. CDR3 residues: CASSLDRHNEQFF. CDR3 nucleotides: TGTGCCAGCAGTTTAGACAGGCACAATGAGCAGTTCTTC.

Notes on this clonotype: The conserved closing phenylalanine or tryptophan is absent in this CDR3, likely reflecting a read error. The chain combines TRBV5-6 with TRBJ1-2, with 10 bases identical to TRBD1. Germline loops: CDR1 SGHDT, CDR2 YYEEEE. The CDR3 covers 14 residues. J lost 2 bases, V lost 4 bases, and 2 bases had no gene match. This CDR3 reads CASSEDRGNYGYTL. In nucleotides, the CDR3 is TGTGCCAGCAGCGAGGACAGGGGGAACTATGGCTACACCTTA.